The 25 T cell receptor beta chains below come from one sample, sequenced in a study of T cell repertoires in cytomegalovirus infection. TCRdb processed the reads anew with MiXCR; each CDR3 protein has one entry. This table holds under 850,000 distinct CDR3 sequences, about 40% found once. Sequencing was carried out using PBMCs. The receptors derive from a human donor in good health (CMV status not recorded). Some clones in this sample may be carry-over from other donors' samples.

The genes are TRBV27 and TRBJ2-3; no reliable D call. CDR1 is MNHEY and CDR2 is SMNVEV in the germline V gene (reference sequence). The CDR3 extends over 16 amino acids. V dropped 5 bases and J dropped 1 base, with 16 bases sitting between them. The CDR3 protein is CASSPSGMMGTDTQYF. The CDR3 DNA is TGTGCCAGCAGTCCCTCCGGAATGATGGGCACAGATACGCAGTATTTT.

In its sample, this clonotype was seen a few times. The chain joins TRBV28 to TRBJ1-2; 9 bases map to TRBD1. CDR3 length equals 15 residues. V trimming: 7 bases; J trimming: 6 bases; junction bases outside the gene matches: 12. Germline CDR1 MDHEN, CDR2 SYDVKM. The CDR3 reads CASNVLGTGSNGYTF. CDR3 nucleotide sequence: TGTGCCAGCAACGTGCTAGGGACAGGGTCGAATGGCTACACCTTC.

The CDR3 loop reads CASESGGSNEQFF. The DNA of the CDR3 is TGTGCCAGCGAAAGCGGGGGGTCCAATGAGCAGTTCTTC. V gene TRBV25-1 combines with J gene TRBJ2-1; 9 bases are shared with TRBD2. CDR1 MGHDK and CDR2 SYGVNS come from the germline V gene. Trimming took 8 bases from V and 6 from J; bases not matched to a gene: 5. The CDR3 has 13 amino acids.

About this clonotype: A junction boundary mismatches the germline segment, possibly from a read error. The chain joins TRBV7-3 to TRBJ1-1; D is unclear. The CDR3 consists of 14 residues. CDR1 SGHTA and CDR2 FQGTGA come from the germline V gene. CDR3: CSSSVVQLNTEAFF. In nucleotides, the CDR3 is TGTTCCAGCAGCGTCGTGCAGCTGAACACTGAAGCTTTCTTT. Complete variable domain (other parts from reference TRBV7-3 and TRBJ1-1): GAGVSQTPSNKVTEKGKYVELRCDPISGHTALYWYRQSLGQGPEFLIYFQGTGAADDSGLPNDRFFAVRPEGSVSTLKIQRTERGDSAVYLCSSSVVQLNTEAFFGQGTRLTVV.

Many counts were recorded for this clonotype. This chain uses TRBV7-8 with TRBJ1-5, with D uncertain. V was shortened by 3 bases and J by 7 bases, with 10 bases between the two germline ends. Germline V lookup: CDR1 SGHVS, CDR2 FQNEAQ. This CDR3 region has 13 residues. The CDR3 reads CASSFGVLQPQHF. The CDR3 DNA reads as TGTGCCAGCAGCTTCGGGGTGCTGCAGCCCCAGCATTTT.

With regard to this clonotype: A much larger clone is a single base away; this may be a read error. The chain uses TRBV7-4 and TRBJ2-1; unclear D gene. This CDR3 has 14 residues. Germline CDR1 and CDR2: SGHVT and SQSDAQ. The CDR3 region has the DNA TGTGCCAGCAGCCCCCAAAACACGGTAAATGTGCAGTTCTTC. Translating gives CASSPQNTVNVQFF. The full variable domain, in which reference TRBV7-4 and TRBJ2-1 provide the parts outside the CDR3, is GAGVSQSPRYKVAKRGRDVALRCDSISGHVTLYWYRQTLGQGSEVLTYSQSDAQRDKSGRPSGRFSAERPERSVSTLKIQRTEQGDSAVYLCASSPQNTVNVQFFGPGTRLTVL.

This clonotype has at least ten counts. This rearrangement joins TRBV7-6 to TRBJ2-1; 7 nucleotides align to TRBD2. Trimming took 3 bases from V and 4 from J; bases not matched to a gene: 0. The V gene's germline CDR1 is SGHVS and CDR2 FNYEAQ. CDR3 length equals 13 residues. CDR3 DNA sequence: TGTGCCAGCAGCTTCGGGGGGTACAATGAGCAGTTCTTC. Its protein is CASSFGGYNEQFF. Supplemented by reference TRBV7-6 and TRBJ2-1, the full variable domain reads GAGVSQSPRYKVTKRGQDVALRCDPISGHVSLYWYRQALGQGPEFLTYFNYEAQQDKSGLPNDRFSAERPEGSISTLTIQRTEQRDSAMYRCASSFGGYNEQFFGPGTRLTVL.

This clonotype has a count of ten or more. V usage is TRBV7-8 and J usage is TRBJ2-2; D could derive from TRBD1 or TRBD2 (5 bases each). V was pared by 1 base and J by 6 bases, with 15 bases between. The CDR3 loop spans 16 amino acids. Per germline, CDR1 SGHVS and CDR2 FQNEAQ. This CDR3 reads CASSLVSRECAGELFF. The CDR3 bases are TGTGCCAGCAGCTTAGTTAGCAGGGAGTGCGCCGGGGAGCTGTTTTTT.

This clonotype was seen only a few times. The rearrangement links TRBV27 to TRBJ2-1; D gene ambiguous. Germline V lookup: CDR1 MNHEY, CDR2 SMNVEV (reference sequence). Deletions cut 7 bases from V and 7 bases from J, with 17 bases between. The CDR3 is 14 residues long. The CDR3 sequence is CASIGSGSTNEQFF. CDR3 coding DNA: TGTGCCAGCATAGGTTCGGGCTCAACTAATGAGCAGTTCTTC.

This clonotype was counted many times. The CDR3 loop is CASSLSSGGASRTDTQYF. In DNA form, the CDR3 reads TGTGCCAGCAGTTTAAGTAGCGGGGGGGCCTCCCGCACAGATACGCAGTATTTT. The V gene is TRBV12-3 or TRBV12-4, the J gene TRBJ2-3; 11 nucleotides agree with TRBD2. The V segment lost 2 bases and the J segment 1 base; nucleotides outside the gene matches: 8. The CDR3 has 18 residues.

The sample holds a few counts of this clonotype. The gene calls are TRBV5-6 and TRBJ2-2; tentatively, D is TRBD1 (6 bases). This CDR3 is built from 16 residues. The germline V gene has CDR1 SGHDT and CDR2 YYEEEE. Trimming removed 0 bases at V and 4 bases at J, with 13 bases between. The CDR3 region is CASSLDRAVITGELFF. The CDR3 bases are TGTGCCAGCAGCTTGGACAGGGCTGTAATCACCGGGGAGCTGTTTTTT.

DNA of the CDR3: TGTGCCAGTAGGCACCAAATTTCAGGGGGTAACTATGGCTACACCTTC. Translated, it gives CASRHQISGGNYGYTF. The chain employs TRBV19 and TRBJ1-2; 7 bases are shared with TRBD1. Germline V gene lookup returns CDR1 LNHDA and CDR2 SQIVND (reference sequence). The CDR3 totals 16 residues. The J segment lost 1 base and the V segment lost 6 bases, leaving 11 bases of the junction unmatched.

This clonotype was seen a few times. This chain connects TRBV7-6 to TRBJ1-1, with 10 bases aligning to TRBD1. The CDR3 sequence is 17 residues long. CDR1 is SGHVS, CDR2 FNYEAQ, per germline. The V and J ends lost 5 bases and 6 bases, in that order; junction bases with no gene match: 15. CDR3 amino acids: CASSPQNRQGASAEAFF. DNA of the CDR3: TGTGCCAGCAGCCCCCAGAATCGACAGGGGGCTTCCGCTGAAGCTTTCTTT.

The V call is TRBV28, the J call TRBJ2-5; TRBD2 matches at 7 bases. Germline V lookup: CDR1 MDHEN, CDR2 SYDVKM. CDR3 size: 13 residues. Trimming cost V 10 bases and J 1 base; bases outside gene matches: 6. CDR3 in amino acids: CANSGGPQETQYF. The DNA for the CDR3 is TGTGCCAACTCGGGAGGACCCCAAGAGACCCAGTACTTC. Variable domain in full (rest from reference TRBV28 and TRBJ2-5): DVKVTQSSRYLVKRTGEKVFLECVQDMDHENMFWYRQDPGLGLRLIYFSYDVKMKEKGDIPEGYSVSREKKERFSLILESASTNQTSMYLCANSGGPQETQYFGPGTRLLVL.

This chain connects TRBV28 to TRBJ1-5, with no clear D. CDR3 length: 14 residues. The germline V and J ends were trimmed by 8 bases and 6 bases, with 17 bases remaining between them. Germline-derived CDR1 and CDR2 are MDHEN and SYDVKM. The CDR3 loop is CASRVFNGTQPQHF. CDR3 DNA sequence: TGTGCCAGCCGAGTTTTTAATGGCACTCAGCCCCAGCATTTT.

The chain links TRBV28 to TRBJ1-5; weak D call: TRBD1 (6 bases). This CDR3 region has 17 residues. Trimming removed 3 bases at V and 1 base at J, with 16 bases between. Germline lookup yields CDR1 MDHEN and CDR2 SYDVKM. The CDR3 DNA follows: TGTGCCAGCAGTTTGGCCCCCGGGGGGCGCAGCAATCAGCCCCAGCATTTT. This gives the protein CASSLAPGGRSNQPQHF.

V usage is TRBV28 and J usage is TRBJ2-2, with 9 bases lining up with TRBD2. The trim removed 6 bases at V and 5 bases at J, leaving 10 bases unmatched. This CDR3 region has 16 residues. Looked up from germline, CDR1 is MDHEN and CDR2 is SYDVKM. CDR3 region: CASSLAGAAGTGELFF. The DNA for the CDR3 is TGTGCCAGCAGCTTAGCGGGAGCGGCGGGGACCGGGGAGCTGTTTTTT. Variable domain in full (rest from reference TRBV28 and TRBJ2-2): DVKVTQSSRYLVKRTGEKVFLECVQDMDHENMFWYRQDPGLGLRLIYFSYDVKMKEKGDIPEGYSVSREKKERFSLILESASTNQTSMYLCASSLAGAAGTGELFFGEGSRLTVL.

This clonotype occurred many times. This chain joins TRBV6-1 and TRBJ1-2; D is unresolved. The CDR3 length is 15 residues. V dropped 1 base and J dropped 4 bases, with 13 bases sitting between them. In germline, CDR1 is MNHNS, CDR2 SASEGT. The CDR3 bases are TGTGCCAGCAGTGAAGGGGTAGGGTTGGGCTATGGCTACACCTTC. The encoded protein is CASSEGVGLGYGYTF.

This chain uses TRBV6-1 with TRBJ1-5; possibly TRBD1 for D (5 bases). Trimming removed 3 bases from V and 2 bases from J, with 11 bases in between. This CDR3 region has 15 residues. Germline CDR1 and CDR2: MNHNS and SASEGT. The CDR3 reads CASSESSRGNQPQHF. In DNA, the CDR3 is TGTGCCAGCAGTGAGTCGAGCAGGGGCAATCAGCCCCAGCATTTT.

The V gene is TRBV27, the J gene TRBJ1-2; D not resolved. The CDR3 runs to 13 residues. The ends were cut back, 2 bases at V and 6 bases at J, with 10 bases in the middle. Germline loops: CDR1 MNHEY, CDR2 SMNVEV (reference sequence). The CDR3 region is CASSLTYGDGYTF. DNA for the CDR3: TGTGCCAGCAGTTTAACTTACGGGGATGGCTACACCTTC.

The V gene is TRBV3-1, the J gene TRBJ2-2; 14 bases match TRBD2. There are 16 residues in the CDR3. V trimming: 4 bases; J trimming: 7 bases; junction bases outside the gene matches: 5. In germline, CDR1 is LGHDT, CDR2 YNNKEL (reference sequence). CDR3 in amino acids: CASSPGLAGGFGELFF. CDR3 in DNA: TGTGCCAGCAGCCCTGGACTAGCGGGAGGATTCGGGGAGCTGTTTTTT.

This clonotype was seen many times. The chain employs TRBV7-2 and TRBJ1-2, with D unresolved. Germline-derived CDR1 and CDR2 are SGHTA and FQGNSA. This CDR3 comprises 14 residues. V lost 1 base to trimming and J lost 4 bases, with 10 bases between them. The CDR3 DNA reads TGTGCCAGCAGCTTAGGCCCGGTTTCCTATGGCTACACCTTC. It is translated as CASSLGPVSYGYTF. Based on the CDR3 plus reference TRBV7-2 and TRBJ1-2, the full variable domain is GAGVSQSPSNKVTEKGKDVELRCDPISGHTALYWYRQSLGQGLEFLIYFQGNSAPDKSGLPSDRFSAERTGGSVSTLTIQRTQQEDSAVYLCASSLGPVSYGYTFGSGTRLTVV.

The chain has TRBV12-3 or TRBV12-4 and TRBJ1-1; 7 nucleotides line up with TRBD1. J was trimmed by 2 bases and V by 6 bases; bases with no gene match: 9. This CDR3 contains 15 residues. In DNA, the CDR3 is TGTGCCAGCAGCCGTCGGACAGGCCGTAACACTGAAGCTTTCTTT. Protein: CASSRRTGRNTEAFF.

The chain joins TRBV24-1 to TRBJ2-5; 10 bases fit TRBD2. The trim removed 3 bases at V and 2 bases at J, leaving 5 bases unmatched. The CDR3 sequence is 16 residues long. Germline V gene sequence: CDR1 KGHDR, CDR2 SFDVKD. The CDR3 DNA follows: TGTGCCACCAGTGATCCGGCAGCGGGGGGGCAAGAGACCCAGTACTTC. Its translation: CATSDPAAGGQETQYF.

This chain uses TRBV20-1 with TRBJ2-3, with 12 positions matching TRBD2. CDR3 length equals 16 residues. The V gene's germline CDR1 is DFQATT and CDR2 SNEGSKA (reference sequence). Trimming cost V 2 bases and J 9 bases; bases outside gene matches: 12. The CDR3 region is CSARPRTSGEQGTQYF. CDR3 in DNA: TGCAGTGCTAGACCAAGGACTAGCGGGGAGCAGGGGACGCAGTATTTT.